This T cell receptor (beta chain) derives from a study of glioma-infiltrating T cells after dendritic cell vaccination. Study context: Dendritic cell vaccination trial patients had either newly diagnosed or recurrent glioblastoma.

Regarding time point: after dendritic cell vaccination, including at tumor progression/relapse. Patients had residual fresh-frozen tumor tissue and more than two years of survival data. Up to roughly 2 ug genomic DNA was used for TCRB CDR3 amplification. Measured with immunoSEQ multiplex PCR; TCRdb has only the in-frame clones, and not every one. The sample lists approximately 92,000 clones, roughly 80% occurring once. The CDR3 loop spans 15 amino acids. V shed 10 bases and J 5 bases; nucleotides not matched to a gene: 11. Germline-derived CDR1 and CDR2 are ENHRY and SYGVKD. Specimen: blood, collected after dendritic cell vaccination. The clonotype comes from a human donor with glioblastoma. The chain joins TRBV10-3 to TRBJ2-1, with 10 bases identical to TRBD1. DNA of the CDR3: TGTGCCACCGCCCGTACCGGGACAGGGGACAATGAGCAGTTCTTC. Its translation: CATARTGTGDNEQFF.